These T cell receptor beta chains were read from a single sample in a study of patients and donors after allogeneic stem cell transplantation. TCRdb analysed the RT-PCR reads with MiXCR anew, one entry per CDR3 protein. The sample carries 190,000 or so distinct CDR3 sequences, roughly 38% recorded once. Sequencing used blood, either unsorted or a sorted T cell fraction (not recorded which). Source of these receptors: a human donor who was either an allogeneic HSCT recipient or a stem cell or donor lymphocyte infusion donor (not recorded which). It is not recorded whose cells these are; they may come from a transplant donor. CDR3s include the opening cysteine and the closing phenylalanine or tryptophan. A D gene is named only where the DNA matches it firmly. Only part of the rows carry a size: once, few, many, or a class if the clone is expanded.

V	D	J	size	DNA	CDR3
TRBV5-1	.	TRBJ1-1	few	TGCGCCAGCAGCTTGTCCCAGCTGCGTATGAACACTGAAGCTTTCTTT	CASSLSQLRMNTEAFF
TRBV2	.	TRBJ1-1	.	TGTGCCAGCAGTGGGGGGAACAGGGTTAAGGCTGAAGCTTTCTTT	CASSGGNRVKAEAFF
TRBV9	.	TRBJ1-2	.	TGTGCCAGCAGCGTAGGACAGGACTATGGCTACACCTTC	CASSVGQDYGYTF
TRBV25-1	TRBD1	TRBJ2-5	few	TGTGCCAGCAGTGGAGGGACAGCCCAAGAGACCCAGTACTTC	CASSGGTAQETQYF
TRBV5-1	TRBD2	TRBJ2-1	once	TGCGCCAGCAGCCTCCGGACTAGCGCGGGTGAGCAGTTCTTC	CASSLRTSAGEQFF
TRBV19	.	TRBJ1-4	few	TGTGCCAGTAGTATGCGGAGATCTGAAAAACTGTTTTTT	CASSMRRSEKLFF
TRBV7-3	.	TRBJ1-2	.	TGTGCCAGCAGCCTGGACAGAGCCTCTACCTATGGCTACACCTTC	CASSLDRASTYGYTF
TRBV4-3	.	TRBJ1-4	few	TGCGCCAGCAGCCAAGATCTTTTCTCTGAAAAACTGTTTTTT	CASSQDLFSEKLFF
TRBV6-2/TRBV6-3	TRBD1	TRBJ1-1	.	TGTGCCAGCAGCTCACAGGGGAGGAACACTGAAGCTTTCTTT	CASSSQGRNTEAFF
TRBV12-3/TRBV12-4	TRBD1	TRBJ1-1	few	TGTGCCAGCAGGGACAGGGGAGTAACTGAAGCTTTCTTT	CASRDRGVTEAFF
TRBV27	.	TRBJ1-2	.	TGTGCCAGCAGTTTGGGTGGCGGAGACCGACGCTACACCTTC	CASSLGGGDRRYTF
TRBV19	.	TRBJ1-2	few	TGTGCCAGTACCCCTTTTGAGAAAACGGGCTATGGCTACACCTTC	CASTPFEKTGYGYTF
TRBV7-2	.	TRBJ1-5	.	TGTGCCAGCAGCCCCGACCGATACAATCAGCCCCAGCATTTT	CASSPDRYNQPQHF
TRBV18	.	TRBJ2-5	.	TGTGCCAGCTCACCGTCGGACACCCAAGCCCAAGAGACCCAGTACTTC	CASSPSDTQAQETQYF
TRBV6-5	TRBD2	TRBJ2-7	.	TGTGCCAGCAGACCAGCGATCGGGGGGTGGAGGGACGAGCAGTACTTC	CASRPAIGGWRDEQYF
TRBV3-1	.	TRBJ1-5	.	TGTGCCAGCAGCCAAGACAGCAAAAATCAGCCCCAGCATTTT	CASSQDSKNQPQHF
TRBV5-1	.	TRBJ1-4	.	TGCGCCAGCAGCTTGGATCAGGGGCTAAATGAAAAACTGTTTTTT	CASSLDQGLNEKLFF
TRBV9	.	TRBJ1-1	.	TGTGCCAGCAGCGTAGACCCGAGGCGGGACACTGAAGCTTTCTTT	CASSVDPRRDTEAFF
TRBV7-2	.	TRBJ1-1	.	TGTGCCAGCAGCTTAGTTCAGGGCGCGATAGTGAACACTGAAGCTTTCTTT	CASSLVQGAIVNTEAFF
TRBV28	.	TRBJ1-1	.	TGTGCCAGCAGTTCCCCGCAGGGGCGCGGATTGGCCACTGAAGCTTTCTTT	CASSSPQGRGLATEAFF
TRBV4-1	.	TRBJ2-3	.	TGCGCCAGCAGCCGGGCAGTGGCGGTCACAGATACGCAGTATTTT	CASSRAVAVTDTQYF
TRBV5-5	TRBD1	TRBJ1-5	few	TGTGCCAGCAGCGACCTGGACAGGAACAGCAATCAGCCCCAGCATTTT	CASSDLDRNSNQPQHF
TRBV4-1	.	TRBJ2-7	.	TGCGCCAGCACGGGGGACAACTCCTACGAGCAGTACTTC	CASTGDNSYEQYF
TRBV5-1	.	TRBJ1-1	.	TGCGCCAGCAGCCTTACAGGCGACGCGCCCGTTAGGGGGAACACTGAAGCTTTCTTT	CASSLTGDAPVRGNTEAFF
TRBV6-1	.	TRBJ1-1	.	TGTGCCAGCAGTGTCTACTTGAACACTGAAGCTTTCTTT	CASSVYLNTEAFF
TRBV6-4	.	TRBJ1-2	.	TGTGCCAGCAGTGACTCGACGCGTGGCTACACCTTC	CASSDSTRGYTF
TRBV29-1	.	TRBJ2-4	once	TGCAGCGTTGGGGGGGCAAGGGGAACCAAAAACATTCAGTACTTC	CSVGGARGTKNIQYF